This TCR beta chain was observed in a study of PD-1 blockade in classical Hodgkin lymphoma. Sequencing used immunoSEQ multiplex PCR; TCRdb keeps in-frame clones, though not all of them. The sample includes 96,000 or so clones, approximately 94% of them seen just once. Specified time point: cycle 4 day 1 (C4D1), after six to seven weeks of nivolumab. All patients experienced relapse after autologous stem cell transplantation, and brentuximab vedotin exposure was variable. Germline V lookup: CDR1 SGHDT, CDR2 YYEEEE. Trimming took 4 bases from V and 1 from J; bases not matched to a gene: 6. The CDR3 loop spans 15 amino acids.

The sequence derives from a human donor with classical Hodgkin lymphoma. The chain joins TRBV5-6 to TRBJ2-7; 9 bases map to TRBD2. The specimen was peripheral blood mononuclear cells (PBMCs), collected before the fourth cycle of nivolumab. CDR3 bases: TGTGCCAGCAGCCCGAACCTAGCGGGATCCTACGAGCAGTACTTC. Its protein is CASSPNLAGSYEQYF.